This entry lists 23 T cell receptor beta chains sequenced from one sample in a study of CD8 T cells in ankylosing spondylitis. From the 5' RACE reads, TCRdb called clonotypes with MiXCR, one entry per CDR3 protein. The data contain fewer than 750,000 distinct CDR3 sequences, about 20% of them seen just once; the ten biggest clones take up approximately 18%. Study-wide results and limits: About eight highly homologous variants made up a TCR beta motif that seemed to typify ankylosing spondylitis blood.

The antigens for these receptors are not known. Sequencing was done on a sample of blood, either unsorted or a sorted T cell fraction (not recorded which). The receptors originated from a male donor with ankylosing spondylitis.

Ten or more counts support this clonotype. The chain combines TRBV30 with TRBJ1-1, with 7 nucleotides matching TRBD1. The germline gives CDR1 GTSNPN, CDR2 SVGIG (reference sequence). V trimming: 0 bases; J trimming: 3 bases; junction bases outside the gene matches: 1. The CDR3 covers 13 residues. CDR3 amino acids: CAWSVDRDTEAFF. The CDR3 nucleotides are TGTGCCTGGAGTGTAGACAGGGACACTGAAGCTTTCTTT. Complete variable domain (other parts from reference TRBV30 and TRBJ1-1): SQTIHQWPATLVQPVGSPLSLECTVEGTSNPNLYWYRQAAGRGLQLLFYSVGIGQISSEVPQNLSASRPQDRQFILSSKKLLLSDSGFYLCAWSVDRDTEAFFGQGTRLTVV.

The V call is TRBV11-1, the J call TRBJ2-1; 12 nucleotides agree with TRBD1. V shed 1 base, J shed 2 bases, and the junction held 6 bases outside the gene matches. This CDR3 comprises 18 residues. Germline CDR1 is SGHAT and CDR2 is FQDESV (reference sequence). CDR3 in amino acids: CASSLGGDRGRAYNEQFF. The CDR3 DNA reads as TGTGCCAGCAGCTTAGGAGGGGACAGGGGGCGAGCCTACAATGAGCAGTTCTTC.

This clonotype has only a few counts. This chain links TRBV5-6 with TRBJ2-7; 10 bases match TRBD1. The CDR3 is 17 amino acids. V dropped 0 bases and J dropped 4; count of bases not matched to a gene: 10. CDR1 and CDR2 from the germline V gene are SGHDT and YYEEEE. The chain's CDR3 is CASSLALTRDRGYEQYF. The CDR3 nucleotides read TGTGCCAGCAGCTTGGCTCTGACCCGGGACAGGGGATACGAGCAGTACTTC.

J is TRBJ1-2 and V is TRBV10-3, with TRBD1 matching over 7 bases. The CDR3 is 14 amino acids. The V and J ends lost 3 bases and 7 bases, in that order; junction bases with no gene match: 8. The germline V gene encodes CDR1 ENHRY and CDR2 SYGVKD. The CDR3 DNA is TGTGCCATCAGTGAAGCAGGGGGAGCAGTTGGCTACACCTTC. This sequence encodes CAISEAGGAVGYTF.

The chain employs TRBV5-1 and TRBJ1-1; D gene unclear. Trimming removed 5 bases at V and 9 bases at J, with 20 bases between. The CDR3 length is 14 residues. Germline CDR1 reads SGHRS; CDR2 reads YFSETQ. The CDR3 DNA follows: TGCGCCAGCAGTGGCGACAAGACGACGGGGAAAGCTTTCTTT. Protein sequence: CASSGDKTTGKAFF.

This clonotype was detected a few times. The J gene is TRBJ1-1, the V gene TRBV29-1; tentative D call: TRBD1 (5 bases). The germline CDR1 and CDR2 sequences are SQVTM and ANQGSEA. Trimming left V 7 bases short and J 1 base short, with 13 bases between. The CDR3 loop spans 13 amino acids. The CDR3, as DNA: TGCAGCGGACTCAGGGATCGGAACACTGAAGCTTTCTTT. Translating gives CSGLRDRNTEAFF.

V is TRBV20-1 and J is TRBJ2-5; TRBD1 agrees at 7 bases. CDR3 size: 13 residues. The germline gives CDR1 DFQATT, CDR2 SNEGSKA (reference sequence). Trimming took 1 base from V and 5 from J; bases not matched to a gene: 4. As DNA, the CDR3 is TGCAGTGCTAGAGTCACAGGGGATGAGACCCAGTACTTC. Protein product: CSARVTGDETQYF.

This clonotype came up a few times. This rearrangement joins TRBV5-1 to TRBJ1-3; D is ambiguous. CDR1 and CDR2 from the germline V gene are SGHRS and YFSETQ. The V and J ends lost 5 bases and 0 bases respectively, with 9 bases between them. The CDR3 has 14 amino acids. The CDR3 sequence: CASSGGSSGNTIYF. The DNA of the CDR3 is TGCGCCAGCAGTGGCGGGAGCTCTGGAAACACCATATATTTT.

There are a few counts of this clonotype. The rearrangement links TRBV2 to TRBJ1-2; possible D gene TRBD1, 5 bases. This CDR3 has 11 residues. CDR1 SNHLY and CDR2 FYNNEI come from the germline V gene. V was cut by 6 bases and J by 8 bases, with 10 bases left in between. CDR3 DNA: TGTGCCAGCAGGCTCGGGACGGGCTACACCTTC. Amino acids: CASRLGTGYTF.

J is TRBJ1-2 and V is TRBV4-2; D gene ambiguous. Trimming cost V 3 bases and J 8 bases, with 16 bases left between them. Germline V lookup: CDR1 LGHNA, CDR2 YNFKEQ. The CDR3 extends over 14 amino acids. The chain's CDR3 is CASSHSQDAGGYTF. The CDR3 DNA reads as TGTGCCAGCAGCCACTCCCAGGACGCGGGAGGCTACACCTTC.

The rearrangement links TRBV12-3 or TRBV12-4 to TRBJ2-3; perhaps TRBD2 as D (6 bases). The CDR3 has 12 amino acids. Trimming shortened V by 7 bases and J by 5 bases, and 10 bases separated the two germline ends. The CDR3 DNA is TGTGCCAGCAAGGCTAGCGTAGATACGCAGTATTTT. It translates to CASKASVDTQYF.

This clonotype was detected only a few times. CDR3 residues: CASSSPGVKGQYF. In nucleotides, the CDR3 is TGTGCCAGCAGTTCCCCCGGTGTCAAGGGGCAGTACTTC. The rearrangement uses TRBV28 and TRBJ2-7; D is uncertain. Germline loops: CDR1 MDHEN, CDR2 SYDVKM. V gave up 4 bases and J gave up 9 bases, with 16 bases separating them. The CDR3 runs to 13 residues.

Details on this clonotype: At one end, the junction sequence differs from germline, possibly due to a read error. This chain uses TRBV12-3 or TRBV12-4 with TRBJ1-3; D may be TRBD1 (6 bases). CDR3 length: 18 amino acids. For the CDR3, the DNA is TGTGCCCGCAGCCCTATGCCCCCGGGGGGGGCTGGTGGAAACACCACATATTTT. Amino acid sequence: CARSPMPPGGAGGNTTYF.

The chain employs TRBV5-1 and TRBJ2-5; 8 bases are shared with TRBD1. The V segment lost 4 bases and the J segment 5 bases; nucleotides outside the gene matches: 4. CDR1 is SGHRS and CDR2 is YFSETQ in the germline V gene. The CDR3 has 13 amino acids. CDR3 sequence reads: CASSVTGGETQYF. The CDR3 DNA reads TGCGCCAGCAGCGTAACAGGGGGTGAGACCCAGTACTTC.

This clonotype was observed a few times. CDR3 DNA: TGCAGTGCTAGAATGGGACTGGGAGGAGTGGAGCAGTACTTC. Protein: CSARMGLGGVEQYF. The chain carries TRBV20-1 and TRBJ2-7, with D tentatively TRBD2 (6 bases). This CDR3 is 14 amino acids long. Trimming took off 2 bases at V and 7 bases at J, with 18 bases between the two ends. Germline assignment: CDR1 DFQATT and CDR2 SNEGSKA (reference sequence).

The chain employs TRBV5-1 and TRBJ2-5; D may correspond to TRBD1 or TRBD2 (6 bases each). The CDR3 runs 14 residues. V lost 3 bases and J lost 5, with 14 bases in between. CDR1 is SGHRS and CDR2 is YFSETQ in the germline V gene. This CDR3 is CASSWGGTRETQYF. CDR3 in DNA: TGCGCCAGCAGCTGGGGCGGGACACGGGAGACCCAGTACTTC.

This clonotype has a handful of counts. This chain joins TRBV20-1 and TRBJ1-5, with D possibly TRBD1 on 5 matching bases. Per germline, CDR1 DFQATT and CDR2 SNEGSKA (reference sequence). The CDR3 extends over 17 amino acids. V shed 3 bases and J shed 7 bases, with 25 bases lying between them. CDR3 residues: CSASHTGARALYQPQHF. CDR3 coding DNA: TGCAGTGCTAGCCATACGGGAGCCAGGGCCCTTTACCAGCCCCAGCATTTT.

The CDR3 coding sequence is TGTGCCAGTCACCCGTCCGGGACTAGGAACGAGCAGTACTTC. Translation gives CASHPSGTRNEQYF. The V call is TRBV12-3 or TRBV12-4, the J call TRBJ2-7; 8 bases align to TRBD2. The ends lost 9 bases at V and 5 bases at J; junction bases unmatched: 12. The CDR3 consists of 14 residues.

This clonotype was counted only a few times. DNA for the CDR3: TGCGCCAGCAGCCAAGACCTGAACGGGAGGAGTACTTACGAGCAGTACTTC. Its translation: CASSQDLNGRSTYEQYF. The chain combines TRBV4-1 with TRBJ2-7; the match to TRBD2 covers 7 bases. V shed 0 bases, J shed 4 bases, and the junction held 12 bases outside the gene matches. The CDR3 spans 17 residues. Per the germline V gene, CDR1 is MGHRA and CDR2 is YSYEKL.

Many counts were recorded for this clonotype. CDR3 amino acids: CASSLSSGGSYNEQFF. For the CDR3, the DNA is TGCGCCAGCAGCTTGTCGAGCGGGGGGTCCTACAATGAGCAGTTCTTC. The V gene is TRBV5-1, the J gene TRBJ2-1; 9 bases agree with TRBD2. The CDR3 spans 16 residues. Losses at the gene ends were 1 base for V and 1 base for J; bases not matched to a gene: 3. Looked up from germline, CDR1 is SGHRS and CDR2 is YFSETQ.

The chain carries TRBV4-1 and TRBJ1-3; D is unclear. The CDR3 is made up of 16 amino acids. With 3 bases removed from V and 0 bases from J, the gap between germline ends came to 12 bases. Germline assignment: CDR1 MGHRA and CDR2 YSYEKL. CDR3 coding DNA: TGCGCCAGCAGCCACCCCCTGGCCAACTCTGGAAACACCATATATTTT. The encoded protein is CASSHPLANSGNTIYF.

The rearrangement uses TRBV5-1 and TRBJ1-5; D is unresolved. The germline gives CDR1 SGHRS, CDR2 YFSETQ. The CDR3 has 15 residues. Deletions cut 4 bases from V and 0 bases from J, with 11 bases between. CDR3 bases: TGCGCCAGCAGCGAGGGTCAGGTTAGCAATCAGCCCCAGCATTTT. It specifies CASSEGQVSNQPQHF.

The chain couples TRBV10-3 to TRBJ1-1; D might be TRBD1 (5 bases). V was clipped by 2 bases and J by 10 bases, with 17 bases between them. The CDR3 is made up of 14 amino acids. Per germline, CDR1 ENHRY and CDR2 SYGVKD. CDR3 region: CAISEPDYPQGAFF. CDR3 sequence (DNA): TGTGCCATCAGTGAGCCCGACTATCCTCAGGGAGCTTTCTTT.